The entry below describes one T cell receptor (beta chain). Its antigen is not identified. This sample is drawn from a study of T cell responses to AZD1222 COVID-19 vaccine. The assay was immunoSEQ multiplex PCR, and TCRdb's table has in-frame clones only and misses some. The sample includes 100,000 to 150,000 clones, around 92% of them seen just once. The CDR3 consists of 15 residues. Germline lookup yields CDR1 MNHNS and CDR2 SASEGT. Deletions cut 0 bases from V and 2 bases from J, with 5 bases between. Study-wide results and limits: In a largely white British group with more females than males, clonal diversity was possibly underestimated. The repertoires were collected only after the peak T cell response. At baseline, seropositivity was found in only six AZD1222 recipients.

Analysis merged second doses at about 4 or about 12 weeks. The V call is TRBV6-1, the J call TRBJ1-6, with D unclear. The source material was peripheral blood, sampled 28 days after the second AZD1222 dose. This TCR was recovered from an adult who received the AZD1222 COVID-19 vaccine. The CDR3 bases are TGTGCCAGCAGTGAAGCGGCAGCCTATAATTCACCCCTCCACTTT. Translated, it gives CASSEAAAYNSPLHF.